Below are 17 T cell receptor beta chains sequenced from a single sample in a study of blood T cell repertoires in COVID-19. Using immunoSEQ multiplex PCR, the repertoire was profiled, and TCRdb retains in-frame clones only, with some absent. The table includes about 69,000 clones, roughly 79% detected once. The sequencing input was peripheral blood. All receptors come from a human donor in a cohort sampled during active COVID-19.

This clone was seen a few times. The rearrangement uses TRBV21-1 and TRBJ1-3; no DNA check was done on the table's D call, TRBD1. TRBV21-1 is tagged as a pseudogene. CDR3 size: 14 residues. In DNA form, the CDR3 reads TGTGCCAGCAGCGCACCAGGGTCTGGAAACACCATATATTTT. Its protein is CASSAPGSGNTIYF.

This chain uses TRBV7-9 with TRBJ2-3; TRBD2 agrees at 12 bases. Trimming removed 4 bases from V and 5 bases from J; junction bases left unmatched: 7. Germline V gene data show CDR1 as SEHNR and CDR2 as FQNEAQ (reference sequence). This CDR3 has 16 residues. The chain's CDR3 is CASSSLTSGRRDTQYF. The DNA of the CDR3 is TGTGCCAGCAGCTCCCTGACTAGCGGGAGACGAGATACGCAGTATTTT.

V usage is TRBV28 and J usage is TRBJ2-7; D might be TRBD1 (5 bases). The germline V gene encodes CDR1 MDHEN and CDR2 SYDVKM. This CDR3 contains 14 residues. Trimming took off 3 bases at V and 0 bases at J, with 9 bases between the two ends. This chain's CDR3 is CASSLGRSSYEQYF. The CDR3 region has the DNA TGTGCCAGCAGTTTGGGGCGGAGCTCCTACGAGCAGTACTTC.

The genes are TRBV5-1 and TRBJ2-3, with TRBD2 identical over 16 bases. V shed 0 bases, J shed 2 bases, and the junction held 3 bases outside the gene matches. The CDR3 loop spans 18 amino acids. Germline V gene lookup returns CDR1 SGHRS and CDR2 YFSETQ. The CDR3 DNA reads TGCGCCAGCAGCTTGGTGGGACTAGCGGGGGGGAACACAGATACGCAGTATTTT. It specifies CASSLVGLAGGNTDTQYF. Combining the CDR3 with reference TRBV5-1 and TRBJ2-3 gives the whole variable domain KAGVTQTPRYLIKTRGQQVTLSCSPISGHRSVSWYQQTPGQGLQFLFEYFSETQRNKGNFPGRFSGRQFSNSRSEMNVSTLELGDSALYLCASSLVGLAGGNTDTQYFGPGTRLTVL.

The chain has TRBV5-1 and TRBJ2-7; 11 positions agree with TRBD2. Trimming at V came to 1 base and at J to 0 bases, leaving 9 bases not matched to a gene. Germline V lookup: CDR1 SGHRS, CDR2 YFSETQ. The CDR3 spans 18 residues. Written as DNA, the CDR3 is TGCGCCAGCAGCTTGACCGGACTAGCGGGTTCCAGCTCCTACGAGCAGTACTTC. Translated: CASSLTGLAGSSSYEQYF.

This chain connects TRBV2 to TRBJ2-5; 9 nucleotides line up with TRBD1. V shed 5 bases, J shed 4 bases, and the junction held 2 bases outside the gene matches. This CDR3 spans 13 amino acids. Germline CDR1 reads SNHLY; CDR2 reads FYNNEI. The CDR3 loop is CASSQDRGETQYF. The CDR3 DNA reads as TGTGCCAGCAGTCAGGACAGGGGAGAGACCCAGTACTTC.

The chain joins TRBV28 to TRBJ2-7; 10 nucleotides line up with TRBD1. Trimming took 6 bases from V and 1 from J; bases not matched to a gene: 3. The CDR3 runs 14 residues. Germline values: CDR1 MDHEN, CDR2 SYDVKM. The chain's CDR3 is CASRRQGASYEQYF. In DNA form, the CDR3 reads TGTGCCAGCAGACGACAGGGGGCATCCTACGAGCAGTACTTC.

CDR3 in amino acids: CASSLTYYEQYF. The CDR3 bases are TGTGCCAGCAGCCTGACATATTACGAGCAGTACTTC. The chain employs TRBV14 and TRBJ2-7; D is ambiguous. V dropped 4 bases and J dropped 4 bases, with 8 bases sitting between them. This CDR3 comprises 12 residues. Germline CDR1 reads SGHDN; CDR2 reads FVKESK.

The CDR3 DNA reads as TGTGCCAGCAGCCAAGATGGGGCAGGGAAAAGCCGCTACACCTTC. It specifies CASSQDGAGKSRYTF. The V gene is TRBV4-2, the J gene TRBJ1-2, with a tentative D call TRBD1 (5 bases). CDR3 size: 15 residues. Per germline, CDR1 LGHNA and CDR2 YNFKEQ. The V and J ends lost 0 bases and 9 bases respectively, with 17 bases between them.

The V and J genes are TRBV5-1 and TRBJ2-4; 11 bases line up with TRBD1. The germline CDR1 and CDR2 sequences are SGHRS and YFSETQ. Trimming at V came to 4 bases and at J to 1 base, leaving 13 bases not matched to a gene. This CDR3 is built from 19 residues. The CDR3 here is CASSADVGQGAWAKNIQYF. The CDR3 DNA follows: TGCGCCAGCAGCGCAGACGTCGGACAGGGGGCTTGGGCCAAAAACATTCAGTACTTC.

The chain combines TRBV7-2 with TRBJ1-6; 10 bases agree with TRBD1. J was trimmed by 7 bases and V by 5 bases; bases with no gene match: 5. The germline gives CDR1 SGHTA, CDR2 FQGNSA. The CDR3 covers 15 residues. The CDR3 bases are TGTGCCAGCAGCCCCCGGACAGGGGGAAATTCACCCCTCCACTTT. The encoded protein is CASSPRTGGNSPLHF.

This rearrangement joins TRBV19 to TRBJ2-5, with D possibly TRBD1 on 5 matching bases. This CDR3 has 14 amino acids. Trimming took off 4 bases at V and 1 base at J, with 10 bases between the two ends. Per the germline V gene, CDR1 is LNHDA and CDR2 is SQIVND (reference sequence). The CDR3 here is CASSTLTGQETQYF. The CDR3 nucleotides are TGTGCCAGTAGTACCTTAACAGGCCAAGAGACCCAGTACTTC.

V and J are TRBV3-1 (or the pseudogene TRBV3-2) and TRBJ1-2; D gene uncertain. The CDR3 sequence is 13 residues long. Between the trimmed V and J ends, which lost 2 bases and 7 bases, there was a span of 11 bases. Germline V gene data show CDR1 as LGHDT and CDR2 as YNNKEL (reference sequence). CDR3 nucleotide sequence: TGTGCCAGCAGCCAACGGGTCCGGGGTGGCTACACCTTC. Protein: CASSQRVRGGYTF.

The genes are TRBV3-1 (or the pseudogene TRBV3-2) and TRBJ2-7, with 12 bases identical to TRBD2. With V trimmed by 4 bases and J by 6 bases, 7 bases remained unmatched. The CDR3 length is 15 residues. Germline V gene sequence: CDR1 LGHDT, CDR2 YNNKEL (reference sequence). CDR3 nucleotide sequence: TGTGCCAGCAGCCCTCTAGCGGGAGGGTTAGGCGAGCAGTACTTC. Amino acid sequence: CASSPLAGGLGEQYF.

The chain uses TRBV3-1 (or the pseudogene TRBV3-2) and TRBJ1-3; possible D gene TRBD1, 6 bases. This CDR3 spans 17 amino acids. Trimming cost V 0 bases and J 0 bases, with 12 bases left between them. The germline V gene encodes CDR1 LGHDT and CDR2 YNNKEL (reference sequence). The CDR3 is CASSQDRGPTSGNTIYF. The CDR3 nucleotides are TGTGCCAGCAGCCAAGACAGGGGCCCTACCTCTGGAAACACCATATATTTT.

This clone showed up just once. The chain links TRBV19 to TRBJ1-2; 7 nucleotides align to TRBD1. V lost 10 bases, J lost 6 bases, and 11 bases stayed unmatched. This CDR3 contains 13 residues. The V gene's germline CDR1 is LNHDA and CDR2 SQIVND (reference sequence). The CDR3 nucleotides are TGTGCCACCCGAGGGACAGCCAGACATGGCTACACCTTC. Translation gives CATRGTARHGYTF.

The chain is built from TRBV5-1 and TRBJ2-2; 9 bases map to TRBD2. V was pared by 4 bases and J by 5 bases, with 0 bases of the junction left unmatched. Germline V gene data show CDR1 as SGHRS and CDR2 as YFSETQ. The CDR3 extends over 13 amino acids. CDR3 sequence reads: CASSAGGTGELFF. In DNA, the CDR3 is TGCGCCAGCAGCGCGGGGGGGACCGGGGAGCTGTTTTTT.